This TCR beta chain originates from a study of blood T cell repertoires in COVID-19. V lost 4 bases to trimming and J lost 9 bases; unmatched junction nucleotides: 13. This CDR3 spans 17 amino acids. CDR1 and CDR2 (germline): SGHRS, YFSETQ. TCRdb's copy holds only in-frame clones and misses some; the assay was immunoSEQ multiplex PCR. The table lists approximately 330,000 clones, nearly 90% of them singletons. The clonotype was recovered from a woman between 35 and 50 years old with COVID-19, enrolled during active disease. This chain connects TRBV5-1 to TRBJ2-1; 13 bases are a match to TRBD2. The source material was peripheral blood. The CDR3 loop is CASSVRPGTSGMGEQFF. The CDR3 DNA sequence: TGCGCCAGCAGCGTACGCCCCGGGACTAGCGGGATGGGTGAGCAGTTCTTC.